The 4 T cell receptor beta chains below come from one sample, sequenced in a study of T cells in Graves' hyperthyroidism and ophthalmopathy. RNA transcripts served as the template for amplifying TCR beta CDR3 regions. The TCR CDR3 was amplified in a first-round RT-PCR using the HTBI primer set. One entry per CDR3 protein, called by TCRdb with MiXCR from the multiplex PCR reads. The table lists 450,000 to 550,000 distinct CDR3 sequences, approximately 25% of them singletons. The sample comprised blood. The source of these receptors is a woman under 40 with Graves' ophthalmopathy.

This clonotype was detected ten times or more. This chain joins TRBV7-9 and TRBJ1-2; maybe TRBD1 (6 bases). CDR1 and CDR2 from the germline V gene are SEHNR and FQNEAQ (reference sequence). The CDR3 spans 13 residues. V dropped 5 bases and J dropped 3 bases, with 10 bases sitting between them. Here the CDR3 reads CASSLDSHYGYTF. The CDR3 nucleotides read TGTGCCAGCAGCCTGGACAGCCACTATGGCTACACCTTC.

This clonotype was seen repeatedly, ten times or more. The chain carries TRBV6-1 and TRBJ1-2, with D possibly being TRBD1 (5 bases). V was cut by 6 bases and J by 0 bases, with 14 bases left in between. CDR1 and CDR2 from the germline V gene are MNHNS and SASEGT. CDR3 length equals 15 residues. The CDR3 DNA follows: TGTGCCAGCAGACGTCCGGGACGGACTAACTATGGCTACACCTTC. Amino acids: CASRRPGRTNYGYTF.

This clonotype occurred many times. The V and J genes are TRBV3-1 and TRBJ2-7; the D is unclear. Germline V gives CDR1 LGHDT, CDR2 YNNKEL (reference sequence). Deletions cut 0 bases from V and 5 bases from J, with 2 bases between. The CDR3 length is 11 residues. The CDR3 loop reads CASSQDHEQYF. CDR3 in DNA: TGTGCCAGCAGCCAAGACCACGAGCAGTACTTC.

The DNA of the CDR3 is TGTGCCAGCAGTGATATAGCAGGCTGGGGTCCAGAGACCCAGTACTTC. Protein: CASSDIAGWGPETQYF. The V and J genes are TRBV2 and TRBJ2-5; D gene uncertain. CDR1 is SNHLY, CDR2 FYNNEI, per germline. Deletions cut 3 bases from V and 4 bases from J, with 18 bases between. CDR3 length: 16 amino acids.